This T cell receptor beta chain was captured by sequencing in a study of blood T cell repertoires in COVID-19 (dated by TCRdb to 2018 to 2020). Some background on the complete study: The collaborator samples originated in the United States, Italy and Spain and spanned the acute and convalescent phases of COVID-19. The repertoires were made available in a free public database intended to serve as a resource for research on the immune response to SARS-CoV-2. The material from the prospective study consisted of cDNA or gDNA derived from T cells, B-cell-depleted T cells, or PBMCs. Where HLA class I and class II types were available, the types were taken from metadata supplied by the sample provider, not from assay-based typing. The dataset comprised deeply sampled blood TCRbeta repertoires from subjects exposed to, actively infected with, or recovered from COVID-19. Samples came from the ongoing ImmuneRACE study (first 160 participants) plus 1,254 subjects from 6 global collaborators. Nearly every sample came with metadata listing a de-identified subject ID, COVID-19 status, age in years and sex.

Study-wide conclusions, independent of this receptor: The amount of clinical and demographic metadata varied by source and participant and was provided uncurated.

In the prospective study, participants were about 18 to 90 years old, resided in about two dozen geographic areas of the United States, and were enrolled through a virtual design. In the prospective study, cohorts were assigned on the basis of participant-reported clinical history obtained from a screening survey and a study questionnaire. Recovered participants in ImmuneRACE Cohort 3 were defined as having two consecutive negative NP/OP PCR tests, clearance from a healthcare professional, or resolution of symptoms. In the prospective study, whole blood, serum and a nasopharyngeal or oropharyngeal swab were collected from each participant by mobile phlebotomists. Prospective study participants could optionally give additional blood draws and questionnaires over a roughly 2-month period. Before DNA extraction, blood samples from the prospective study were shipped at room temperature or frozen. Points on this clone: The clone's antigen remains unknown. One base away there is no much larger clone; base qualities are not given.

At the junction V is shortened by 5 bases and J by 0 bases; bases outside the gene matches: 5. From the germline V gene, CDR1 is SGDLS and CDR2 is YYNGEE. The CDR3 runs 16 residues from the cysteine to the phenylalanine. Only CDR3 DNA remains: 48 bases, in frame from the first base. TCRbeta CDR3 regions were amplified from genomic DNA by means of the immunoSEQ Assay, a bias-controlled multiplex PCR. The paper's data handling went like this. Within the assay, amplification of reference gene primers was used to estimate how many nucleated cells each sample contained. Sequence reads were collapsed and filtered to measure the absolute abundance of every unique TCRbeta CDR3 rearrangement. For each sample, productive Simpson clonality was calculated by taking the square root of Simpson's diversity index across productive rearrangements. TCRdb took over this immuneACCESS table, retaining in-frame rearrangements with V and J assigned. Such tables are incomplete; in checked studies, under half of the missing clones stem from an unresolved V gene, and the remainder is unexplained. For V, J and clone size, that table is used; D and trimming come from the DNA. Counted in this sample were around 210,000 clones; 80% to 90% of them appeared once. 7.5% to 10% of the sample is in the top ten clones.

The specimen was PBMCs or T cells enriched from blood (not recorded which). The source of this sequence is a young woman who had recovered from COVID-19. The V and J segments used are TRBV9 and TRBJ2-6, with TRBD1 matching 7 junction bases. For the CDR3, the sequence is CASRGTAYSGANVLTF. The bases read TGTGCCAGCAGGGGGACAGCCTACTCTGGGGCCAACGTCCTGACTTTC.